The clone carrying this T cell receptor beta chain appeared many times. The antigen is unknown. V was clipped by 4 bases and J by 4 bases, with 12 bases between them. CDR1 SGHDT and CDR2 YYEEEE come from the germline V gene. The CDR3 spans 13 residues. The data belong to a study of T cells after yellow fever vaccination. Study conclusions and caveats: Most primary-vaccination clones recurred post-booster (around 95% CD4, more than 85% CD8).

5'RACE template switching generated TCR cDNA, adding a universal primer site and UMIs. TCRdb passed the 5' RACE reads through MiXCR, listing each CDR3 protein once. The data hold over 100,000 distinct CDR3 sequences, with roughly 8.9% observed a single time. The sample in question was CD8+ T cells sorted from PBMCs, obtained 45 days after the yellow fever booster vaccination. The rearrangement uses TRBV5-6 and TRBJ2-7, with D tentatively TRBD1 (5 bases). The sequence was obtained from a man in his thirties or forties who received the YFV17D yellow fever vaccine. In DNA form, the CDR3 reads TGTGCCAGCAGCCACGACACAGGTTACGAGCAGTACTTC. Its protein is CASSHDTGYEQYF. The full variable domain, its missing parts supplied by reference TRBV5-6 and TRBJ2-7, is DAGVTQSPTHLIKTRGQQVTLRCSPKSGHDTVSWYQQALGQGPQFIFQYYEEEERQRGNFPDRFSGHQFPNYSSELNVNALLLGDSALYLCASSHDTGYEQYFGPGTRLTVT.